Listed below are T cell receptor beta chains from one sample, sequenced in a study of T cells in tuberculosis. Generated by immunoSEQ multiplex PCR, the TCRdb table keeps only in-frame clones and is missing some. The sample lists 35,000 to 55,000 clones, about 96% occurring once. Sequencing was done on a sample of PBMCs. These receptors all stem from a donor between 10 and 35 years old with latent tuberculosis or without tuberculosis infection. Each CDR3 is given with its conserved first and last residue. D genes are given only for firm matches. Only some rows state a clone size, as once, few, many or a class for expanded clones.

TRBV5-1	.	TRBJ2-7	.	TGCGCCAGCAGCTCGGGGGGGACAGGGACTGAGCAGTACTTC	CASSSGGTGTEQYF
TRBV7-2	.	TRBJ1-1	.	TGTGCCAGCAGCGTACAGTTGGGGACAAACACTGAAGCTTTCTTT	CASSVQLGTNTEAFF
TRBV5-6	.	TRBJ2-1	.	TGTGCCAGCAGCTCCAGGGGCGGGCTTTACAATGAGCAGTTCTTC	CASSSRGGLYNEQFF
TRBV6-5	.	TRBJ1-5	.	TGTGCCAGCAGTTACTTGGGGGGTAATCAGCCCCAGCATTTT	CASSYLGGNQPQHF
TRBV29-1	.	TRBJ1-4	.	TGCAGCGTTCCCGGGGAGGGAAATGAAAAACTGTTTTTT	CSVPGEGNEKLFF
TRBV30	TRBD1	TRBJ2-6	.	TGTGCCTGGAGTCCGGGACAGGGGACCAACGTCCTGACTTTC	CAWSPGQGTNVLTF
TRBV7-2	.	TRBJ2-1	.	TGTGCCAGCAGCTTAGGGCGGGATGAGCAGTTCTTC	CASSLGRDEQFF
TRBV2	.	TRBJ2-7	.	TGTGCCAGCAGAGCGAGGGCCTACGAGCAGTACTTC	CASRARAYEQYF
TRBV6-6	TRBD1	TRBJ1-4	.	TGTGCCAGCACCCTGGGACAGACTAATGAAAAACTGTTTTTT	CASTLGQTNEKLFF
TRBV19	.	TRBJ1-1	.	TGTGCCAGTAGGCGTGGGCCTCAGAACACTGAAGCTTTCTTT	CASRRGPQNTEAFF
TRBV18	.	TRBJ1-1	.	TGTGCCAGCTCACTGGAGCAGATCGAGAACACTGAAGCTTTCTTT	CASSLEQIENTEAFF
TRBV18	TRBD1	TRBJ1-4	.	TGTGCCAGCTCACCCCAGGGGGCCAATGAAAAACTGTTTTTT	CASSPQGANEKLFF
TRBV11-3	TRBD2	TRBJ2-1	.	TGTGCCAGCAGCTTAGATGGGCGGGGGGGCAGCAATGAGCAGTTCTTC	CASSLDGRGGSNEQFF
TRBV12-5	.	TRBJ2-3	.	TGTGCTAGTGGTAACTGGGGCATCCAAACTCTCAGGGTGGGTACAGATACGCAGTATTTT	CASGNWGIQTLRVGTDTQYF
TRBV7-8	.	TRBJ2-1	.	TGTGCCAGCAGCCACCGTGAAGGGGTGGACAATGAGCAGTTCTTC	CASSHREGVDNEQFF
TRBV11-2	.	TRBJ2-3	.	TGTGCCAGCAGCTTAGATCGGGGAGCGGCCGCTTTCACAGATACGCAGTATTTT	CASSLDRGAAAFTDTQYF
TRBV11-2	TRBD2	TRBJ2-7	.	TGTGCCAGCAGCTTCCCAGCGGGAGGATTTCGCGGCGAGCAGTACTTC	CASSFPAGGFRGEQYF
TRBV7-9	.	TRBJ1-5	.	TGTGCCACCACACGGGCCATTGACAGGATCAATCAGCCCCAGCATTTT	CATTRAIDRINQPQHF
TRBV27	.	TRBJ2-4	once	TGTGCCAGCAGTTTACGAGAACAGTTAGCCAAAAACATTCAGTACTTC	CASSLREQLAKNIQYF
TRBV11-2	.	TRBJ2-3	.	TGTGCCAGCAGCTTAGATCACCGGGATACGCAGTATTTT	CASSLDHRDTQYF
TRBV9	TRBD1	TRBJ1-5	once	TGTGCCAGCAGCGTAGGTACAGGGGGGAATCAGCCCCAGCATTTT	CASSVGTGGNQPQHF
TRBV5-8	TRBD1	TRBJ2-1	.	TGTGCCAGCAGCACCTACAGGACAGGGTCCGGCAATGAGCAGTTCTTC	CASSTYRTGSGNEQFF
TRBV5-1	TRBD1	TRBJ2-4	.	TGCGCCAGCAGCAAGGGACAGGGGGACAAAAACATTCAGTACTTC	CASSKGQGDKNIQYF
TRBV9	.	TRBJ1-5	.	TGTGCCAGCAGCGTTGGGGACTCCCGGGGGAATCAGCCCCAGCATTTT	CASSVGDSRGNQPQHF
TRBV29-1	TRBD1	TRBJ2-1	once	TGCAGCCTTACAGGGGCTAATGAGCAGTTCTTC	CSLTGANEQFF
TRBV4-1	.	TRBJ2-2	.	TGCGCCAGCAGCCAATATAGCCCCCCTTGGGACACCGGGGAGCTGTTTTTT	CASSQYSPPWDTGELFF
TRBV7-2	TRBD2	TRBJ2-3	.	TGTGCCAGCAGCTTAGGACTAGCGTTATCAGATACGCAGTATTTT	CASSLGLALSDTQYF
TRBV18	.	TRBJ2-1	.	TGTGCCAGCTCACCTCTCTCATATTTATTCGGCTACAATGAGCAGTTCTTC	CASSPLSYLFGYNEQFF
TRBV30	.	TRBJ1-2	.	TGTGCCTCCCCGCGGCAACCCTATGGCTACACCTTC	CASPRQPYGYTF
TRBV28	TRBD1	TRBJ1-2	once	TGTGCCAGCAGTCCCCCGGGACAGGGAGACCTCGCTAACTATGGCTACACCTTC	CASSPPGQGDLANYGYTF
TRBV7-8	.	TRBJ2-3	.	TGTGCCACCCGGGCCCGGGAGACAGATACGCAGTATTTT	CATRARETDTQYF
TRBV15	.	TRBJ2-1	.	TGTGCCACCAGCAGAGATTACGCTAGTCGCAATGAGCAGTTCTTC	CATSRDYASRNEQFF
TRBV29-1	.	TRBJ1-6	.	TGCAGCGTTGCGGTGACAGCGAATTCACCCCTCCACTTT	CSVAVTANSPLHF
TRBV18	.	TRBJ1-5	.	TGTGCCAGCTCACCACGGGAGCAACGGAATCAGCCCCAGCATTTT	CASSPREQRNQPQHF
TRBV11-3	.	TRBJ2-1	.	TGTGCCAGCAGCGGGGCAGGGCCCTACAATGAGCAGTTCTTC	CASSGAGPYNEQFF
TRBV6-5	TRBD1	TRBJ1-1	once	TGTGCCAGCAGGAAGATACAGGGGGCGCTCTCTGAAGCTTTCTTT	CASRKIQGALSEAFF